The 17 T cell receptor beta chains in this list originate from one sample, sequenced in a study of T cell repertoires in cytomegalovirus infection. Their antigens remain unidentified. A single record per CDR3 protein comes from TCRdb applying MiXCR to the reads. The table has approximately 910,000 distinct CDR3 sequences, roughly 30% seen once. The sample was cultured CD8+ T cells from PBMCs, taken from culture after CMV antigen stimulation. These receptor sequences come from a human donor in good health (CMV status not recorded). Some clones in this sample may be carry-over from other donors' samples.

The chain links TRBV4-1 to TRBJ1-6; the D is unclear. This CDR3 contains 14 residues. Trimming shortened V by 5 bases and J by 1 base, and 6 bases separated the two germline ends. Germline V gene sequence: CDR1 MGHRA, CDR2 YSYEKL. CDR3 nucleotides: TGCGCCAGCAGCAGGCCTTCCTATAATTCACCCCTCCACTTT. The encoded protein is CASSRPSYNSPLHF.

The CDR3 coding sequence is TGTGCCAGCAGTTTAGGTCGGCTGACCTACAATGAGCAGTTCTTC. Protein sequence: CASSLGRLTYNEQFF. The chain joins TRBV27 to TRBJ2-1; D uncertain. The germline V and J ends were trimmed by 2 bases and 2 bases, with 10 bases remaining between them. CDR1 MNHEY and CDR2 SMNVEV come from the germline V gene (reference sequence). CDR3 length: 15 amino acids.

The chain uses TRBV28 and TRBJ2-7; 9 bases fit TRBD1. The V and J ends lost 6 bases and 2 bases, in that order; junction bases with no gene match: 11. There are 16 residues in the CDR3. Germline lookup yields CDR1 MDHEN and CDR2 SYDVKM. CDR3 coding DNA: TGTGCCAGCAGGTCCCGCCGGGACAGGGTACCCTACGAGCAGTACGTC. This translates into CASRSRRDRVPYEQYV.

This sequence joins TRBV6-2 or TRBV6-3 and TRBJ2-1; the match to TRBD2 covers 7 bases. The CDR3 totals 16 residues. CDR1 is MNHEY and CDR2 is SVGEGT in the germline V gene. Unmatched junction bases numbered 8, after V lost 2 bases and J lost 4 bases. CDR3 coding DNA: TGTGCCAGCAGTTACGCTAGGCCTAGCGGTTACAATGAGCAGTTCTTC. This codes for CASSYARPSGYNEQFF.

The chain couples TRBV19 to TRBJ1-5; no clear D. Germline values: CDR1 LNHDA, CDR2 SQIVND (reference sequence). V lost 2 bases to trimming and J lost 1 base, with 9 bases between them. The CDR3 consists of 15 residues. The CDR3 protein is CASSIISGSNQPQHF. Written as DNA, the CDR3 is TGTGCCAGTAGTATAATTTCCGGGAGCAATCAGCCCCAGCATTTT.

This clonotype was seen more than once but under ten times. This sequence joins TRBV28 and TRBJ2-7; D not certain. Between the trimmed V and J ends, which lost 5 bases and 1 base, there was a span of 9 bases. Germline V gene sequence: CDR1 MDHEN, CDR2 SYDVKM. The CDR3 has 13 amino acids. This chain's CDR3 is CASSGSWSYEQYV. The CDR3 region has the DNA TGTGCCAGCAGTGGCTCGTGGTCCTACGAGCAGTACGTC.

This clonotype turned up a few times. In DNA, the CDR3 is TGTGCCATCTCCCGGGGGGAGACCCAGTACTTC. The encoded protein is CAISRGETQYF. V and J are TRBV28 and TRBJ2-5; perhaps TRBD2 as D (6 bases). From germline, CDR1 is MDHEN and CDR2 SYDVKM. Trimming removed 10 bases from V and 5 bases from J, with 11 bases in between. The CDR3 loop spans 11 amino acids.

The table lists this clonotype with a few counts. The V and J genes are TRBV2 and TRBJ1-5; TRBD1 agrees at 7 bases. V was pared by 8 bases and J by 3 bases, with 13 bases of the junction left unmatched. This CDR3 is 16 amino acids long. Germline V gene lookup returns CDR1 SNHLY and CDR2 FYNNEI. The CDR3: CASWGEQGPNNQPQHF. CDR3 bases: TGTGCCAGCTGGGGGGAACAGGGGCCAAACAATCAGCCCCAGCATTTT.

This clonotype was picked up a small number of times. The V gene is TRBV6-5, the J gene TRBJ2-1; no reliable D call. Germline assignment: CDR1 MNHEY and CDR2 SVGAGI. Between the trimmed V and J ends, which lost 2 bases and 8 bases, there was a span of 13 bases. The CDR3 length is 14 residues. CDR3 sequence: CASSYALGEDEQFF. CDR3 sequence (DNA): TGTGCCAGCAGTTACGCCCTCGGTGAGGATGAGCAGTTCTTC.

As concerns this clonotype: A much larger clone differs from this one at a single base, so this may be a read error. The DNA of the CDR3 is TGTGCCAGCAGCTCGGACACCTTTGAAGCTTTCTTT. Translating gives CASSSDTFEAFF. V and J are TRBV7-9 and TRBJ1-1, with a tentative D call TRBD1 (5 bases). CDR1 SEHNR and CDR2 FQNEAQ come from the germline V gene (reference sequence). The CDR3 covers 12 residues. Trimming shortened V by 4 bases and J by 7 bases, and 10 bases separated the two germline ends.

Only one count was recorded for this clonotype. This chain uses TRBV7-9 with TRBJ1-1, with D perhaps matching TRBD1 (5 bases). Trimming pared 5 bases from V and 6 bases from J, leaving 19 bases between. This CDR3 spans 15 amino acids. Germline V lookup: CDR1 SEHNR, CDR2 FQNEAQ (reference sequence). CDR3 amino acids: CASSPPGTDLPEAFF. The CDR3 region has the DNA TGTGCCAGCAGCCCCCCAGGGACGGACCTACCTGAAGCTTTCTTT.

This chain joins TRBV20-1 and TRBJ2-7; 8 nucleotides agree with TRBD2. Germline CDR1 reads DFQATT; CDR2 reads SNEGSKA (reference sequence). This CDR3 has 16 residues. Trimming removed 0 bases from V and 0 bases from J; junction bases left unmatched: 7. Written as DNA, the CDR3 is TGCAGTGCTAGAGATCTGAGCGGGGGCAACTCCTACGAGCAGTACGTC. Its translation: CSARDLSGGNSYEQYV.

Turning to this clonotype: A read error may account for a junction end that differs from germline. J is TRBJ2-3 and V is TRBV15; 7 bases are a match to TRBD2. The germline CDR1 and CDR2 sequences are LNHNV and YYDKDF (reference sequence). CDR3 size: 12 residues. The CDR3 DNA reads as TGTGCCACCAGCAGATCTGGGAGCGGGGAGCATTTT. As protein: CATSRSGSGEHF.

The chain recombines TRBV5-3 with TRBJ1-1; 8 bases align to TRBD1. TRBV5-3 is noted as an ORF with a role that remains uncertain. The CDR3 length is 15 residues. The J segment lost 4 bases and the V segment lost 8 bases, leaving 13 bases of the junction unmatched. CDR3 sequence: CASSLSKQGGTEAFF. In nucleotides, the CDR3 is TGTGCCAGCAGCCTAAGTAAACAGGGGGGCACTGAAGCTTTCTTT.

The chain couples TRBV20-1 to TRBJ1-1; 7 bases map to TRBD1. Germline V gives CDR1 DFQATT, CDR2 SNEGSKA (reference sequence). The CDR3 length is 16 residues. The J segment lost 3 bases and the V segment lost 3 bases, leaving 13 bases of the junction unmatched. The CDR3 is CSASSQTGEWDTEAFF. The CDR3 DNA reads as TGCAGTGCTAGCTCCCAAACAGGGGAGTGGGACACTGAAGCTTTCTTT.

This clonotype was counted a few times. The chain carries TRBV7-9 and TRBJ1-3; the match to TRBD1 covers 8 bases. Germline lookup yields CDR1 SEHNR and CDR2 FQNEAQ (reference sequence). The CDR3 length is 15 residues. Losses at the gene ends were 5 bases for V and 1 base for J; bases not matched to a gene: 4. CDR3 in DNA: TGTGCCAGCAGCCAGGGACAGGCATCTGGAAACACCATATATTTT. Its translation: CASSQGQASGNTIYF.

The chain couples TRBV11-2 to TRBJ2-1; 10 bases match TRBD2. V trimming: 5 bases; J trimming: 0 bases; junction bases outside the gene matches: 7. Germline CDR1 reads SGHAT; CDR2 reads FQNNGV. The CDR3 contains 17 residues. The CDR3, as DNA: TGTGCCAGCAGCCCACTACTAGCGGGGAGCTCCTACAATGAGCAGTTCTTC. It translates to CASSPLLAGSSYNEQFF.